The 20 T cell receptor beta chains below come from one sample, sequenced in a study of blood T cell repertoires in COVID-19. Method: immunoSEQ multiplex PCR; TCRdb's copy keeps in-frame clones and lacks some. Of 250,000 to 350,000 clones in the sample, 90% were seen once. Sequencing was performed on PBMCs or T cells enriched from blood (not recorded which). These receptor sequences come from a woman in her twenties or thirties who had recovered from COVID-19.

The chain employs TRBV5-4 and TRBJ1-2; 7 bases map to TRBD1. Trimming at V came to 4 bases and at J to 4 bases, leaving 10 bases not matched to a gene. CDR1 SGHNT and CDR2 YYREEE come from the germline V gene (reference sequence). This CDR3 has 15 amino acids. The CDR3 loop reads CASSGSGTVGYGYTF. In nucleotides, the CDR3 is TGTGCCAGCAGCGGCTCCGGGACAGTCGGCTATGGCTACACCTTC.

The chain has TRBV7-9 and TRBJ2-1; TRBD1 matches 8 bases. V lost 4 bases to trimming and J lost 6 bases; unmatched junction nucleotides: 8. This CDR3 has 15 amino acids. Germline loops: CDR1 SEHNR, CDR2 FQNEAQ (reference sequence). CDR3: CASSSGQGMGNEQFF. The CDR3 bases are TGTGCCAGCAGCTCTGGACAGGGTATGGGCAATGAGCAGTTCTTC.

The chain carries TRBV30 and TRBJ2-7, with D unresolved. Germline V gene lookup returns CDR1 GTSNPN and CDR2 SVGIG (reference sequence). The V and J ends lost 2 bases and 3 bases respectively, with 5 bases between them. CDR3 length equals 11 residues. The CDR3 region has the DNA TGTGCCTGGAGTCCTCTCTACGAGCAGTACTTC. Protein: CAWSPLYEQYF.

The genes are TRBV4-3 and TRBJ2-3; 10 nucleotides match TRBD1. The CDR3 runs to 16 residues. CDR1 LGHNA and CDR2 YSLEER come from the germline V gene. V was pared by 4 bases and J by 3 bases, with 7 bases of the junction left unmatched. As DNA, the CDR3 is TGCGCCAGCAGCCTACAGACAGGGGGCAAGACAGATACGCAGTATTTT. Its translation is CASSLQTGGKTDTQYF.

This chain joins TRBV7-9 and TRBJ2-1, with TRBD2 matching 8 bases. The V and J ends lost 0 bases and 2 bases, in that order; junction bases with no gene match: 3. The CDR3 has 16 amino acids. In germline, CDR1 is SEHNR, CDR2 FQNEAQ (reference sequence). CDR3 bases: TGTGCCAGCAGCTTAGCGGGACTAGGCGCCTACAATGAGCAGTTCTTC. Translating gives CASSLAGLGAYNEQFF.

The CDR3 coding sequence is TGTGCCTGGAGTCCCTCAGGCCCGTCGAAACTGTTTTTT. It translates to CAWSPSGPSKLFF. The rearrangement uses TRBV30 and TRBJ1-4; D gene uncertain. Germline CDR1 and CDR2: GTSNPN and SVGIG (reference sequence). CDR3 length equals 13 residues. Trimming cost V 2 bases and J 11 bases, with 15 bases left between them.

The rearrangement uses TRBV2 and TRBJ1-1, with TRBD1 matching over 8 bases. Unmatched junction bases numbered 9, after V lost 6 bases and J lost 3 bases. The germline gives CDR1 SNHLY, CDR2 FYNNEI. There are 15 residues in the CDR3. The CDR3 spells CASRPTGVLHTEAFF. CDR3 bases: TGTGCCAGCAGGCCGACAGGGGTTTTACACACTGAAGCTTTCTTT.

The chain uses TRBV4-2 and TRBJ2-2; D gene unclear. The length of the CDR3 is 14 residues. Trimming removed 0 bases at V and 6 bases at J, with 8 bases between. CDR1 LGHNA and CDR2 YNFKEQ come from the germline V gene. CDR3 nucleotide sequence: TGTGCCAGCAGCCAAGATCAGCTAGCCGGGGAGCTGTTTTTT. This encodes CASSQDQLAGELFF.

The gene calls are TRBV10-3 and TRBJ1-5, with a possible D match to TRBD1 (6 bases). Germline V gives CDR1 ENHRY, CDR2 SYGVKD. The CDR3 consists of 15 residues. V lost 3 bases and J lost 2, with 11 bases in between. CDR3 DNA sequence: TGTGCCATCAGTGACTCGGGGGGGCGCAATCAGCCCCAGCATTTT. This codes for CAISDSGGRNQPQHF.

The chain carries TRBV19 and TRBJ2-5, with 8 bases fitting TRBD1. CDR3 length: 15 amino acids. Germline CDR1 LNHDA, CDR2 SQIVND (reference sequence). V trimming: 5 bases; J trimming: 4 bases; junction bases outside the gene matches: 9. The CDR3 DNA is TGTGCCAGTAGTCCCGGGACAGGTACCGGAGAGACCCAGTACTTC. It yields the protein CASSPGTGTGETQYF.

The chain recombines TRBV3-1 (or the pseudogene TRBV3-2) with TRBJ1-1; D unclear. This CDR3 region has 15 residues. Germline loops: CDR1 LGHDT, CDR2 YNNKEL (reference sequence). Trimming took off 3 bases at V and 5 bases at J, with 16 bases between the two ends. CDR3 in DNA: TGTGCCAGCAGCCACCCAACCTTCGGGGAAACTGAAGCTTTCTTT. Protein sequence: CASSHPTFGETEAFF.

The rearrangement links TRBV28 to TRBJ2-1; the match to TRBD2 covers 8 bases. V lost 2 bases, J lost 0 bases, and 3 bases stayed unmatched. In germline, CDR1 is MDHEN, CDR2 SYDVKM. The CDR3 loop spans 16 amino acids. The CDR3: CASSLIAGSSYNEQFF. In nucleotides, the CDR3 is TGTGCCAGCAGTTTAATAGCGGGAAGCTCCTACAATGAGCAGTTCTTC.

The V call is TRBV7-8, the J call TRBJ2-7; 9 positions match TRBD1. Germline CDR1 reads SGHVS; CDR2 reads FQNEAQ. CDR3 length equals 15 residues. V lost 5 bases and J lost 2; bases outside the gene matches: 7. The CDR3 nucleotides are TGTGCCAGCAGCCTTCTGGGACAGGGTCCCTACGAGCAGTACTTC. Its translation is CASSLLGQGPYEQYF.

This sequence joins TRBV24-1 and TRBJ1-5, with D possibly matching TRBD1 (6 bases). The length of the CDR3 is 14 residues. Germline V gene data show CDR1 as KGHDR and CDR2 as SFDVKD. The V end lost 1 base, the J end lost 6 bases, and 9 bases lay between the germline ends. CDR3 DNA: TGTGCCACCAGTGATTTTACAGGGACTCAGCCCCAGCATTTT. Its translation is CATSDFTGTQPQHF.

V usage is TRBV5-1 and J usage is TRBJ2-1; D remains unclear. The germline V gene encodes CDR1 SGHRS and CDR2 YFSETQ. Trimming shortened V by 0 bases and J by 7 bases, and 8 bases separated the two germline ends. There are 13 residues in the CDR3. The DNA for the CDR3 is TGCGCCAGCAGCTTGGGAGGCACGAATGAGCAGTTCTTC. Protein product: CASSLGGTNEQFF.

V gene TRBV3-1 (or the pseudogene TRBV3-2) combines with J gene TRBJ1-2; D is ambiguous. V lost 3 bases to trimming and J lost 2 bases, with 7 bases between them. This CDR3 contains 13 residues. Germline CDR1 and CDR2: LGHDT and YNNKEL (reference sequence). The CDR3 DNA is TGTGCCAGCAGCCACGACAAAAACTATGGCTACACCTTC. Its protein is CASSHDKNYGYTF.

CDR3 coding DNA: TGTGCCAGCAGCCCGGCCGCCAGCGGGGTTAAGTACGAGCAGTACTTC. Its translation: CASSPAASGVKYEQYF. The gene calls are TRBV28 and TRBJ2-7; the match to TRBD2 covers 7 bases. CDR3 length equals 16 residues. The V segment lost 6 bases and the J segment 4 bases; nucleotides outside the gene matches: 15. Germline CDR1 and CDR2: MDHEN and SYDVKM. The whole variable domain, filled in from reference TRBV28 and TRBJ2-7, reads DVKVTQSSRYLVKRTGEKVFLECVQDMDHENMFWYRQDPGLGLRLIYFSYDVKMKEKGDIPEGYSVSREKKERFSLILESASTNQTSMYLCASSPAASGVKYEQYFGPGTRLTVT.

The DNA for the CDR3 is TGTGCCAGCAGACGGACAGGGAAGGGTGTCCATGAGCAGTTCTTC. It yields the protein CASRRTGKGVHEQFF. V is TRBV14 and J is TRBJ2-1, with 8 nucleotides matching TRBD1. This CDR3 region has 15 residues. The germline gives CDR1 SGHDN, CDR2 FVKESK. Germline trimming cut 6 bases from V and 8 bases from J; bases unmatched to any gene: 12.

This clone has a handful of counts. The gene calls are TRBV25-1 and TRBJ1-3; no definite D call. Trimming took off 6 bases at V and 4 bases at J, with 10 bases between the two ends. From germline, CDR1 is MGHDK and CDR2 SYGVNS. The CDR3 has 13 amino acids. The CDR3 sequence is CASSSLWGNTIYF. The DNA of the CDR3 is TGTGCCAGCAGCAGTCTCTGGGGAAACACCATATATTTT.

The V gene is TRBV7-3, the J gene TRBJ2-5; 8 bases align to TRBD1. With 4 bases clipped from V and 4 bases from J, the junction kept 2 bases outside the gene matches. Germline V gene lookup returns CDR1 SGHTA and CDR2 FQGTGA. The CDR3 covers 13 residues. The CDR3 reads CASSYTGGETQYF. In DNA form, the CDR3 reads TGTGCCAGCAGCTACACAGGGGGAGAGACCCAGTACTTC.